The clone carrying this T cell receptor beta chain was observed at least ten times. Antigen specificity is unknown. The data were taken from a study of Graves' ophthalmopathy and Graves' hyperthyroidism. CDR3 regions of TCR beta were amplified from RNA transcripts. HTBI primers were used in a first-round RT-PCR, which preceded a second-round multiplex PCR. TCRdb redid the calling of the multiplex PCR reads with MiXCR, one entry per CDR3 protein. The table has around 590,000 distinct CDR3 sequences, about 40% seen once. Hyperthyroidism cases were recent diagnoses of under 2 months' duration in people aged 18 to 65. Enrollment excluded any patients with other autoimmune diseases, uncontrolled infections, pregnancy or lactation. The authors diagnosed from clinical symptoms, serum thyroxine, TRAb, thyroid ultrasound and orbital computed tomography. General study findings and limits: The majority of expanded thyroid clonotypes above 0.001 frequency also occurred in blood.

The receptor's source is an adult man with Graves' hyperthyroidism. Sequencing was performed on peripheral blood or thyroid tissue (not recorded which).

The CDR3 sequence is CASRTGYQETQYF. The CDR3 DNA reads TGTGCCAGCAGGACAGGGTACCAAGAGACCCAGTACTTC. This rearrangement joins TRBV12-3 or TRBV12-4 to TRBJ2-5, with 7 bases fitting TRBD1. Unmatched junction bases numbered 1, after V lost 6 bases and J lost 0 bases. The CDR3 covers 13 residues.